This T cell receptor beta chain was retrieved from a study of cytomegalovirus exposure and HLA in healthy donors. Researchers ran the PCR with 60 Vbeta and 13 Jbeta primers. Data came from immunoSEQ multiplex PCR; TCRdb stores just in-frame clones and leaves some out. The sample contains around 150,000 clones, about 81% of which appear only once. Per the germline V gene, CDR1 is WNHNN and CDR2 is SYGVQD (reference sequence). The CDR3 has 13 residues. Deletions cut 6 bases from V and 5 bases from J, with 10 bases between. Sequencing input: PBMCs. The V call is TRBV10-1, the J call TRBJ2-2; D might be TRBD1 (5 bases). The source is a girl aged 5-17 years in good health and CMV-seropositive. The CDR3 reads CASRSSGTGELFF. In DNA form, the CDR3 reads TGCGCCAGCAGGTCGTCAGGGACCGGGGAGCTGTTTTTT.